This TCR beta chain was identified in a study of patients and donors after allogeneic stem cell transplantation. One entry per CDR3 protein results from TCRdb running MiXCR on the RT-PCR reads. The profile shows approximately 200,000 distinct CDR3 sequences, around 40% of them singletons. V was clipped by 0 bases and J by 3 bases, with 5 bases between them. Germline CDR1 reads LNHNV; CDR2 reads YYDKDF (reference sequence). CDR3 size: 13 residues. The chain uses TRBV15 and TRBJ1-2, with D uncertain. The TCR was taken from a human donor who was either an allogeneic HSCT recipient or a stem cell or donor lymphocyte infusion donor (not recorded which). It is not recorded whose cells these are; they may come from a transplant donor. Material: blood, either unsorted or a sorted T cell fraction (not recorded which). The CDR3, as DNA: TGTGCCACCAGCAGAGATCTTCACTATGGCTACACCTTC. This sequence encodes CATSRDLHYGYTF.